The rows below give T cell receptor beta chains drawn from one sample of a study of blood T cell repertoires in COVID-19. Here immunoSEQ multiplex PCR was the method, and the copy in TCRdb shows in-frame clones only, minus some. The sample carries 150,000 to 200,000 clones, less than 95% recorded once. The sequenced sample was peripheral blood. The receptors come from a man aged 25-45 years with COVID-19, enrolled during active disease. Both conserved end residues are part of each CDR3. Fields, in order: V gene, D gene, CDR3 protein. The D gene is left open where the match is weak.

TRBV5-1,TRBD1,CASSLRQGVNFGSPLHF
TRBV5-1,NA,CASSPRDLNTEAFF
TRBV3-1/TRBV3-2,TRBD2,CASSFPSGGSDTQYF
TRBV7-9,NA,CASSFRRGSETQYF
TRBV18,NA,CASSPGRRFGTNEKLFF
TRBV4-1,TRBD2,CASSPQGSGGLNTDTQYF
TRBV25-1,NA,CATTEGGYGYTF
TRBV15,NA,CATSSHSEKLFF
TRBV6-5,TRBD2,CASSPGGGAYNEQFF
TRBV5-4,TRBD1,CASSQNRGPYEQYF
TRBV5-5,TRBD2,CASSPGTSLSETQYF
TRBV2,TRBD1,CASRWTGTAYEQYF
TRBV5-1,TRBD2,CASSSGLDIYEQYF
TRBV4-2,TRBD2,CASSQASGGPSSYNEQFF
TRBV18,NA,CASSRRGGEQYF
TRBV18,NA,CASSPLRGGQPQHF
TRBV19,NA,CASSIGLADTQYF
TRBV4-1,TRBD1,CASSQSGTGDGTDTQYF
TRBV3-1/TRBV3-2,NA,CASSQGAGADTEAFF
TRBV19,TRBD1,CASSVQGARFNAEAFF
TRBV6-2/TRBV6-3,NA,CASSFLGEAYRPQHF
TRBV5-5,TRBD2,CASSVSGGAAADTQYF
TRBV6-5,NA,CASRSSGGSNTEAFF
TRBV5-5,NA,CASSPRGGNEQFF
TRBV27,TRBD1,CASSSFATGDTEAFF